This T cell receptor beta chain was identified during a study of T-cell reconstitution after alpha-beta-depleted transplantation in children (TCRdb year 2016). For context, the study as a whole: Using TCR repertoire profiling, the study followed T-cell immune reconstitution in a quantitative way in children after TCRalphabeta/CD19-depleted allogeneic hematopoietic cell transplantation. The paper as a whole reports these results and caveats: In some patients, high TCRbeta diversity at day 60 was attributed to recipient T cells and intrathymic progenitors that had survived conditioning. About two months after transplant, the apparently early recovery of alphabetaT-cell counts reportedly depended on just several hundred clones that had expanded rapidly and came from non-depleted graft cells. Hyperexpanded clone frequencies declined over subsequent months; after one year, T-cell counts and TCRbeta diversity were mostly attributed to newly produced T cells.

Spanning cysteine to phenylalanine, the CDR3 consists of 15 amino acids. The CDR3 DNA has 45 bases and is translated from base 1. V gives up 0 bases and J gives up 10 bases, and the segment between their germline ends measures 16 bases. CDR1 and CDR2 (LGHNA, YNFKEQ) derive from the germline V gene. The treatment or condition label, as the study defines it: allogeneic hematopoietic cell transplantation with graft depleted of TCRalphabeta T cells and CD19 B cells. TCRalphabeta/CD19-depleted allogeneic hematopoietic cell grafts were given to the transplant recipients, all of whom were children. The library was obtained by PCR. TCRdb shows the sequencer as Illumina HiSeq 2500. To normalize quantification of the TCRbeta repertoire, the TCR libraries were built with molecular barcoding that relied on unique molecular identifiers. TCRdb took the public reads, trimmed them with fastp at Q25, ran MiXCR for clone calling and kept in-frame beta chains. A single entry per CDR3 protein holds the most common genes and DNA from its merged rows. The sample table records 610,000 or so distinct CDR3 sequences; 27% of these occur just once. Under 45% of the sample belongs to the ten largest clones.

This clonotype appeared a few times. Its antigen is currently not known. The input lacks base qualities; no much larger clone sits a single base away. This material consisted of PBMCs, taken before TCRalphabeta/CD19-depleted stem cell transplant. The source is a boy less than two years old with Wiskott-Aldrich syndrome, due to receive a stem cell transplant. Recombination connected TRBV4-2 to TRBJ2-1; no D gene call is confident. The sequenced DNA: TGTGCCAGCAGCCAAGATCAGCGCCTAGTGGGAGAGCAGTTCTTC. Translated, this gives CASSQDQRLVGEQFF.